A selection of T cell receptor beta chains follows, all from one sample in a study of blood T cell repertoires in COVID-19. Here immunoSEQ multiplex PCR was the method, and the copy in TCRdb shows in-frame clones only, minus some. The sample includes tens of thousands of clones, 80% to 90% of them seen just once. Source material: peripheral blood. The source of these receptors is a man in his sixties with acute or convalescent COVID-19. Each CDR3 is given without its conserved first and last residue. The order of the fields is J gene, V gene, CDR3 protein.

J gene: TRBJ2-7; V gene: TRBV5-4; CDR3 protein: ASSLRSGGAGEQY
J gene: TRBJ2-7; V gene: TRBV2; CDR3 protein: ASIGEGPVRRAYEQY
J gene: TRBJ1-1; V gene: TRBV10-1; CDR3 protein: ASSESTSGYTEAF
J gene: TRBJ1-6; V gene: TRBV27; CDR3 protein: ASSLGTVYNSPLH
J gene: TRBJ1-2; V gene: TRBV5-1; CDR3 protein: ASSLGQGMFEGYT
J gene: TRBJ2-4; V gene: TRBV7-9; CDR3 protein: ASSNFMTGVGDIQY
J gene: TRBJ2-1; V gene: TRBV19; CDR3 protein: ASSMSYEQF
J gene: TRBJ1-6; V gene: TRBV7-2; CDR3 protein: ASSFQGYSPLH
J gene: TRBJ1-5; V gene: TRBV19; CDR3 protein: ASSTRGNQPQH
J gene: TRBJ2-7; V gene: TRBV6-5; CDR3 protein: ASTPGQGSYEQY
J gene: TRBJ2-2; V gene: TRBV10-2; CDR3 protein: ASSNGGLAVTGELF
J gene: TRBJ2-1; V gene: TRBV9; CDR3 protein: ASSRSGNEQF
J gene: TRBJ2-1; V gene: TRBV5-1; CDR3 protein: ASSFEGVGNEQF
J gene: TRBJ2-2; V gene: TRBV7-9; CDR3 protein: ASSRSGTGGTGELF
J gene: TRBJ2-3; V gene: TRBV5-4; CDR3 protein: ASSSPLSRGDTQY
J gene: TRBJ2-3; V gene: TRBV24-1; CDR3 protein: ATSDLPDTQY
J gene: TRBJ2-5; V gene: TRBV2; CDR3 protein: ASQRDYQETQY
J gene: TRBJ1-4; V gene: TRBV5-4; CDR3 protein: ASSLAGRSNEKLF
J gene: TRBJ2-5; V gene: TRBV9; CDR3 protein: ASSVASQETQY
J gene: TRBJ2-2; V gene: TRBV5-4; CDR3 protein: ASSPGTGITGELF
J gene: TRBJ1-2; V gene: TRBV9; CDR3 protein: ASSVDAFGGSSSGYT
J gene: TRBJ1-5; V gene: TRBV4-2; CDR3 protein: ASSQDRGQGNQPQH
J gene: TRBJ1-3; V gene: TRBV6-6; CDR3 protein: ASSYYMTGLGNTIY
J gene: TRBJ2-1; V gene: TRBV5-6; CDR3 protein: ASSSDREQF
J gene: TRBJ2-1; V gene: TRBV11-2; CDR3 protein: ASSLEYTGQF
J gene: TRBJ2-1; V gene: TRBV6-4; CDR3 protein: ASSETGHNRINEQF
J gene: TRBJ2-5; V gene: TRBV2; CDR3 protein: ASSSGETQY
J gene: TRBJ2-6; V gene: TRBV7-9; CDR3 protein: ASSTGTGYSGANVLT
J gene: TRBJ2-7; V gene: TRBV7-2; CDR3 protein: ATSVRAGGEQY
J gene: TRBJ1-2; V gene: TRBV5-1; CDR3 protein: ASSGGTGGSSYT
J gene: TRBJ1-1; V gene: TRBV11-2; CDR3 protein: ASSWDITGTGPEAF
J gene: TRBJ2-3; V gene: TRBV9; CDR3 protein: ASSVVSGGTDTQY
J gene: TRBJ2-7; V gene: TRBV3-1/TRBV3-2; CDR3 protein: ASSPRWTGSAYEQY
J gene: TRBJ1-1; V gene: TRBV7-6; CDR3 protein: ASSPTPIMRGTEAF
J gene: TRBJ1-1; V gene: TRBV7-6; CDR3 protein: ASSGGQGNTEAF
J gene: TRBJ1-1; V gene: TRBV7-2; CDR3 protein: ASSIRTGLTEAF
J gene: TRBJ2-2; V gene: TRBV6-5; CDR3 protein: ASSVMTGLAGELF
J gene: TRBJ2-5; V gene: TRBV7-9; CDR3 protein: ASSRDRGIRETQY
J gene: TRBJ2-7; V gene: TRBV30; CDR3 protein: AWSPLELTGVGHQY
J gene: TRBJ1-6; V gene: TRBV10-3; CDR3 protein: ASQGAPNSPLH
J gene: TRBJ2-2; V gene: TRBV11-2; CDR3 protein: ASSLGFLAGGKNTGELF
J gene: TRBJ2-7; V gene: TRBV7-9; CDR3 protein: ASSLVGGVSSYEQY
J gene: TRBJ2-7; V gene: TRBV11-2; CDR3 protein: ASSWDTTSYEQY
J gene: TRBJ2-2; V gene: TRBV2; CDR3 protein: ASSFRGQTGELF
J gene: TRBJ1-1; V gene: TRBV3-1/TRBV3-2; CDR3 protein: ASSQGFGTVGTEAF
J gene: TRBJ1-1; V gene: TRBV10-1; CDR3 protein: ASRLHPRGLNTEAF
J gene: TRBJ1-6; V gene: TRBV27; CDR3 protein: ASSVQGSSYNSPLH
J gene: TRBJ2-5; V gene: TRBV29-1; CDR3 protein: SVYRGETQY
J gene: TRBJ1-1; V gene: TRBV2; CDR3 protein: ASRRGTGIEAF
J gene: TRBJ2-3; V gene: TRBV7-9; CDR3 protein: ASSLAGGGGTDTQY
J gene: TRBJ1-3; V gene: TRBV30; CDR3 protein: AATLNRRNTIY
J gene: TRBJ1-5; V gene: TRBV7-2; CDR3 protein: ASSPDRAGNQPQH
J gene: TRBJ2-4; V gene: TRBV7-2; CDR3 protein: ASSPRDRTILAKNIQY